The rows below give T cell receptor beta chains drawn from one sample of a study of PD-1 blockade in classical Hodgkin lymphoma. Assay used: immunoSEQ multiplex PCR; TCRdb lists only in-frame clones, some missing. The data hold 20,000 to 25,000 clones, with about 94% observed a single time. What was sequenced was peripheral blood mononuclear cells (PBMCs). These receptors came from a human donor with classical Hodgkin lymphoma. Both conserved end residues are part of each CDR3. Each record gives: clone size, V gene, CDR3 protein. Not every row has a clone size; where given, it reads once, few, many or a size class.

>NA|TRBV7-9
CASSLGGYNQPQHF
>NA|TRBV4-3
CASSQMYGVGTEAFF
>NA|TRBV5-6
CATSPRGSSSYNSPLHF
>NA|TRBV28
CASSPWQGGQPQHF
>NA|TRBV5-4
CASSLVASGGADTQYF
>NA|TRBV9
CASSVEAGYYGYTF
>NA|TRBV9
CASSSRLAGGPETQYF
>NA|TRBV10-2
CASSEPQVSYEQYF
>once|TRBV9
CASSVTGRNYGYTF
>once|TRBV6-6
CASSSWGLAGTGELFF
>NA|TRBV5-6
CASSLTANTEAFF
>NA|TRBV5-1
CASSLVGQGWEYTF
>NA|TRBV5-1
CASSLDRGTRSPLHF
>NA|TRBV30
CACHTGVPEAFF
>NA|TRBV7-9
CASSLDLLPENTEAFF
>NA|TRBV19
CASSPDREVEKLFF
>NA|TRBV30
CAWSGQINYGYTF
>once|TRBV2
CASSVLGAGINNEQFF
>once|TRBV6-5
CASGWTGLYGYTF
>NA|TRBV4-3
CASSTGDSGANVLTF
>NA|TRBV7-9
CASSLDGPTGTGPREQYF
>NA|TRBV5-1
CASSWGRTIYNEQFF